The 12 T cell receptor beta chains in this list originate from one sample, sequenced in a study of graft-versus-host responses after intestinal transplantation. Clones were sequenced by immunoSEQ multiplex PCR, and TCRdb holds only the in-frame ones, with some missing. The data hold 24,000 or so clones, with 82% observed a single time. For these receptors, no antigen is known. The source material was unstimulated CD8+ T cells sorted from spleen or lymph node cells, sampled before transplant. These TCRs come from a human donor who was the organ donor for an intestinal transplant.

This chain links TRBV28 with TRBJ2-5; the D call may be TRBD1 or TRBD2 (5 bases each). Germline-derived CDR1 and CDR2 are MDHEN and SYDVKM. The germline V and J ends were trimmed by 4 bases and 2 bases, with 23 bases remaining between them. This CDR3 contains 18 residues. CDR3 bases: TGTGCCAGCAGTTCGCCGACCGGGACGCTCGGAATACAAGAGACCCAGTACTTC. Amino acids: CASSSPTGTLGIQETQYF. The full variable domain, completed using reference TRBV28 and TRBJ2-5, is DVKVTQSSRYLVKRTGEKVFLECVQDMDHENMFWYRQDPGLGLRLIYFSYDVKMKEKGDIPEGYSVSREKKERFSLILESASTNQTSMYLCASSSPTGTLGIQETQYFGPGTRLLVL.

This chain connects TRBV6-5 to TRBJ2-2, with D perhaps matching TRBD2 (6 bases). Germline-derived CDR1 and CDR2 are MNHEY and SVGAGI. CDR3 size: 15 residues. The germline V and J ends were trimmed by 1 base and 5 bases, with 11 bases remaining between them. CDR3 residues: CASSYWAGWTGELFF. Written as DNA, the CDR3 is TGTGCCAGCAGTTACTGGGCGGGATGGACCGGGGAGCTGTTTTTT.

CDR3 sequence (DNA): TGCGCCAGCAGCTTGGTAGGGGAGACCCAGTACTTC. Amino acids: CASSLVGETQYF. The rearrangement links TRBV5-1 to TRBJ2-5; D is unclear. Germline loops: CDR1 SGHRS, CDR2 YFSETQ. Trimming shortened V by 0 bases and J by 5 bases, and 5 bases separated the two germline ends. The CDR3 is 12 amino acids.

The genes are TRBV6-1 and TRBJ1-2; possibly TRBD1 for D (5 bases). Germline CDR1 MNHNS, CDR2 SASEGT. Trimming shortened V by 6 bases and J by 2 bases, and 16 bases separated the two germline ends. The CDR3 is made up of 15 amino acids. The CDR3 nucleotides are TGTGCCAGCAGAGCTTGGGACTCAGGGAACTATGGCTACACCTTC. Translated: CASRAWDSGNYGYTF.

This sequence joins TRBV19 and TRBJ1-2, with TRBD1 matching 7 bases. Germline V gene sequence: CDR1 LNHDA, CDR2 SQIVND (reference sequence). V was clipped by 4 bases and J by 10 bases; unmatched bases: 9. CDR3 size: 13 residues. CDR3 in amino acids: CASSKGDSPPYTF. CDR3 bases: TGTGCCAGTAGTAAGGGGGACAGTCCTCCCTACACCTTC.

This clone appeared once. The chain employs TRBV5-6 and TRBJ2-5; a possible D gene is TRBD1 (6 bases). Trimming took 4 bases from V and 2 from J, leaving 12 bases between them. Germline lookup yields CDR1 SGHDT and CDR2 YYEEEE. This CDR3 spans 14 amino acids. CDR3 in amino acids: CASSLWTEQETQYF. The CDR3 DNA reads TGTGCCAGCAGCCTATGGACAGAACAAGAGACCCAGTACTTC.

The rearrangement links TRBV9 to TRBJ1-2; D not resolved. This CDR3 has 11 residues. Trimming removed 3 bases at V and 8 bases at J, with 8 bases between. The germline CDR1 and CDR2 sequences are SGDLS and YYNGEE. CDR3 in DNA: TGTGCCAGCAGCGGCCTGGCCGGCTACACCTTC. This encodes CASSGLAGYTF.

The V gene is TRBV28, the J gene TRBJ2-7, with D tentatively TRBD1 (6 bases). The CDR3 contains 12 residues. CDR1 and CDR2 from the germline V gene are MDHEN and SYDVKM. V shed 4 bases and J shed 6 bases, with 10 bases lying between them. CDR3 DNA: TGTGCCAGCAGTTCCCTAGGGGGCGAGCAGTACTTC. This translates into CASSSLGGEQYF.

Only one count was recorded for this clone. In nucleotides, the CDR3 is TGTGCCAGCAGCTTAGTCGGGAGGGTATACGAGCAGTACTTC. It codes for CASSLVGRVYEQYF. The chain uses TRBV13 and TRBJ2-7; 8 nucleotides align to TRBD2. The CDR3 is made up of 14 amino acids. Per the germline V gene, CDR1 is PRHDT and CDR2 is FYEKMQ (reference sequence). The junction had 3 bases not matched to a gene; V was cut back by 1 base and J by 4 bases. The complete variable domain, with remaining parts taken from reference TRBV13 and TRBJ2-7, reads AAGVIQSPRHLIKEKRETATLKCYPIPRHDTVYWYQQGPGQDPQFLISFYEKMQSDKGSIPDRFSAQQFSDYHSELNMSSLELGDSALYFCASSLVGRVYEQYFGPGTRLTVT.

This clone has a handful of counts. V is TRBV5-4 and J is TRBJ2-1; tentative D call: TRBD2 (6 bases). The CDR3 runs to 18 residues. The germline V and J ends were trimmed by 5 bases and 4 bases, with 25 bases remaining between them. Germline V gene data show CDR1 as SGHNT and CDR2 as YYREEE (reference sequence). CDR3 DNA sequence: TGTGCCAGCAGACTTGGACCTCAACGGGAGCTCTCTTACAATGAGCAGTTCTTC. This encodes CASRLGPQRELSYNEQFF.

This clone was seen more than once but under ten times. This chain uses TRBV10-3 with TRBJ2-7; tentatively, D is TRBD1 or TRBD2 (6 bases each). The CDR3 totals 17 residues. The ends were cut back, 0 bases at V and 0 bases at J, with 15 bases in the middle. The germline V gene has CDR1 ENHRY and CDR2 SYGVKD. The CDR3, as DNA: TGTGCCATCAGTGAGTCTACGACGGGGGCCCACTCCTACGAGCAGTACTTC. Its translation is CAISESTTGAHSYEQYF.

The V call is TRBV7-6, the J call TRBJ1-5, with 7 positions matching TRBD1. CDR1 is SGHVS and CDR2 is FNYEAQ in the germline V gene. J gave up 0 bases and V 1 base, and 0 bases lay outside the gene matches. The CDR3 is 15 residues long. CDR3 bases: TGTGCCAGCAGCTTAGGACAGGGTAGCAATCAGCCCCAGCATTTT. It yields the protein CASSLGQGSNQPQHF. The variable domain in full, with the rest retrieved from reference TRBV7-6 and TRBJ1-5, is GAGVSQSPRYKVTKRGQDVALRCDPISGHVSLYWYRQALGQGPEFLTYFNYEAQQDKSGLPNDRFSAERPEGSISTLTIQRTEQRDSAMYRCASSLGQGSNQPQHFGDGTRLSIL.